Shown below are 11 T cell receptor beta chains from a single sample sequenced in a study of Ad26.COV2.S vaccination and SARS-CoV-2 variants. Noted treatment: about 20 received Ad26.COV2.S at low or high dose, single or two shots; 5 received placebo; per-sample allocation not given. The samples date from day 63 after the first vaccine or placebo injection. TCRdb's copy holds only in-frame clones and misses some; the assay was immunoSEQ multiplex PCR. The sample records 250,000 to 300,000 clones, more than 75% being singletons. Here the sequenced sample was peripheral blood, taken in a trial of Ad26.COV2.S vaccine versus placebo. The receptors originated from a person between 18 and 65 years old who received the Ad26.COV2.S COVID-19 vaccine or a placebo.

The V call is TRBV27, the J call TRBJ2-7; 7 nucleotides line up with TRBD1. V shed 2 bases and J 6 bases; nucleotides not matched to a gene: 4. This CDR3 comprises 13 residues. Germline CDR1 and CDR2: MNHEY and SMNVEV (reference sequence). The CDR3 DNA reads TGTGCCAGCAGTTTAAGGGGGCGTAGCGAGCAGTACTTC. It encodes CASSLRGRSEQYF.

The rearrangement joins TRBV9 to TRBJ2-3; D uncertain. Looked up from germline, CDR1 is SGDLS and CDR2 is YYNGEE. The CDR3 spans 16 residues. Trimming removed 0 bases at V and 0 bases at J, with 11 bases between. The CDR3 coding sequence is TGTGCCAGCAGCGTAGGGGTGACCTTGAGCACAGATACGCAGTATTTT. This encodes CASSVGVTLSTDTQYF.

The V call is TRBV18, the J call TRBJ2-3, with 7 nucleotides matching TRBD2. The J segment lost 4 bases and the V segment lost 5 bases, leaving 6 bases of the junction unmatched. Germline V gene lookup returns CDR1 KGHSH and CDR2 LQKENI. The CDR3 extends over 14 amino acids. CDR3 in DNA: TGTGCCAGCTCAATCGGGGGGTCCCCAGATACGCAGTATTTT. Amino acids: CASSIGGSPDTQYF. Full variable domain (remainder filled in from reference TRBV18 and TRBJ2-3): NAGVMQNPRHLVRRRGQEARLRCSPMKGHSHVYWYRQLPEEGLKFMVYLQKENIIDESGMPKERFSAEFPKEGPSILRIQQVVRGDSAAYFCASSIGGSPDTQYFGPGTRLTVL.

The V gene is TRBV18, the J gene TRBJ2-2; tentatively, D is TRBD1 (5 bases). Germline V gene lookup returns CDR1 KGHSH and CDR2 LQKENI. V was pared by 3 bases and J by 1 base, with 18 bases between. CDR3 size: 18 residues. This CDR3 reads CASSPLSPGTGNTGELFF. The CDR3 nucleotides read TGTGCCAGCTCACCTCTCTCACCCGGAACAGGGAACACCGGGGAGCTGTTTTTT.

This clone was observed a handful of times. DNA of the CDR3: TGCGCCAGCAGCCAAGGATTGGTGGGACATTACAATGAGCAGTTCTTC. Amino acids: CASSQGLVGHYNEQFF. This sequence joins TRBV4-1 and TRBJ2-1; weak D call: TRBD1 (6 bases). CDR3 length equals 16 residues. Trimming took off 1 base at V and 4 bases at J, with 14 bases between the two ends. Germline loops: CDR1 MGHRA, CDR2 YSYEKL.

This chain connects TRBV11-3 to TRBJ2-2, with 10 nucleotides matching TRBD2. CDR1 and CDR2 from the germline V gene are SGHNT and YENEEA. With 1 base clipped from V and 0 bases from J, the junction kept 5 bases outside the gene matches. The CDR3 consists of 18 residues. Here the CDR3 DNA reads TGTGCCAGCAGCTTAGGTCTAGCGGGGGCCGCGAACACCGGGGAGCTGTTTTTT. Translating it yields CASSLGLAGAANTGELFF.

This rearrangement joins TRBV10-3 to TRBJ2-2, with D tentatively TRBD1 (8 bases). The ends were cut back, 6 bases at V and 1 base at J, with 12 bases in the middle. The CDR3 has 15 amino acids. Germline assignment: CDR1 ENHRY and CDR2 SYGVKD. DNA of the CDR3: TGTGCCATCAGAGCGGGACAGGAGAACACCGGGGAGCTGTTTTTT. Translated, it gives CAIRAGQENTGELFF.

V is TRBV20-1 and J is TRBJ1-1; D gene unclear. Germline V gene data show CDR1 as DFQATT and CDR2 as SNEGSKA (reference sequence). This CDR3 has 11 residues. In DNA form, the CDR3 reads TGCAGAGTTTCCGTCGGTCCTGAAGCTTTCTTT. This gives the protein CRVSVGPEAFF.

This clone was recorded once. The chain links TRBV5-1 to TRBJ2-1, with TRBD2 matching over 7 bases. Germline CDR1 is SGHRS and CDR2 is YFSETQ. J lost 8 bases, V lost 2 bases, and 13 bases had no gene match. There are 16 residues in the CDR3. This chain's CDR3 is CASSFGEGFSWYEQFF. The CDR3 nucleotides read TGCGCCAGCAGCTTTGGGGAGGGATTTTCGTGGTATGAGCAGTTCTTC.

The V gene is TRBV7-3, the J gene TRBJ2-5; D not resolved. This CDR3 comprises 13 residues. CDR1 SGHTA and CDR2 FQGTGA come from the germline V gene. V was clipped by 3 bases and J by 5 bases, with 10 bases between them. The CDR3 region has the DNA TGTGCCAGCAGCTTGGTACCCCAGGAGACCCAGTACTTC. Translated: CASSLVPQETQYF.

The genes are TRBV4-1 and TRBJ1-4; possible D gene TRBD1, 6 bases. V lost 0 bases and J 8 bases, leaving 13 bases between the germline ends. CDR1 is MGHRA, CDR2 YSYEKL, per germline. CDR3 length: 15 amino acids. The CDR3 sequence: CASSQDQGPGEKLFF. In DNA, the CDR3 is TGCGCCAGCAGCCAAGACCAGGGGCCGGGAGAAAAACTGTTTTTT.